This T cell receptor beta chain was captured by sequencing in a study of T cells in Graves' hyperthyroidism and ophthalmopathy. The CDR3 length is 14 residues. Trimming took off 5 bases at V and 4 bases at J, with 12 bases between the two ends. CDR1 and CDR2 (germline): SGHTA, FQGNSA. From RNA transcripts, TCR beta CDR3 regions were amplified. With the HTBI primer set, the TCR CDR3 went through a first round of RT-PCR. TCRdb analysed the multiplex PCR reads with MiXCR anew, one entry per CDR3 protein. The sample lists approximately 300,000 distinct CDR3 sequences, roughly 20% seen once, with about 35% in the top ten. This clonotype was seen repeatedly, ten times or more. No antigen is known for it. Inclusion characteristics of ophthalmopathy patients comprised a Clinical Activity Score of at least 3, a NOSPECS grade of at least 4, and duration under 3 months. Diagnostic decisions used clinical symptoms, serum thyroxine and TRAb, thyroid ultrasound and orbital computed tomography. The authors took PBMCs from 10 ml fresh peripheral blood.

General study results and limits: Most thyroid clonotypes that were expanded above 0.001 also turned up in blood.

The clonotype originates from a man aged 45-65 years with Graves' ophthalmopathy. Sequenced material: blood. V is TRBV7-2 and J is TRBJ2-1; no firm D call. CDR3 coding DNA: TGTGCCAGCAGCCGGGTCGCTACTTACAATGAGCAGTTCTTC. As protein: CASSRVATYNEQFF.